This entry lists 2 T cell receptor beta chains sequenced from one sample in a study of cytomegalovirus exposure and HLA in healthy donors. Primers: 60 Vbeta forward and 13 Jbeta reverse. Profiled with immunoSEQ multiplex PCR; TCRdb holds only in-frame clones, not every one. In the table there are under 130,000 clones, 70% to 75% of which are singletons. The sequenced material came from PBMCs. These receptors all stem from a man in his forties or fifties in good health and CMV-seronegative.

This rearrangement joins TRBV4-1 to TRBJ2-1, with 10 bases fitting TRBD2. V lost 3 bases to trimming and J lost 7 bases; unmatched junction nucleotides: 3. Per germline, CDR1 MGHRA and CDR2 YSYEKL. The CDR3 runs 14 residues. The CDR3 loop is CASSHGLAVNEQFF. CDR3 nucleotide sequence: TGCGCCAGCAGCCACGGACTAGCGGTTAATGAGCAGTTCTTC.

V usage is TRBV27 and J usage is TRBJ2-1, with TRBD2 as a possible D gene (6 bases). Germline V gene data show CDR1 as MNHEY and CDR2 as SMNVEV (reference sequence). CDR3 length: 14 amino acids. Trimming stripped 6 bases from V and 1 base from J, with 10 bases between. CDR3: CASSRLGSYNEQFF. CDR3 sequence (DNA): TGTGCCAGCAGCCGACTAGGATCCTACAATGAGCAGTTCTTC.